This TCR beta chain was recovered during a study of blood T cell repertoires in COVID-19. Trimming took 7 bases from V and 2 from J; bases not matched to a gene: 10. The CDR3 has 14 amino acids. CDR1 SQVTM and CDR2 ANQGSEA come from the germline V gene. Here immunoSEQ multiplex PCR was the method, and the copy in TCRdb shows in-frame clones only, minus some. This table has about 280,000 clones, more than 80% appearing once. The genes are TRBV29-1 and TRBJ1-1, with 7 bases fitting TRBD1. The TCR sequence derives from a woman younger than 45 with active or convalescent COVID-19. The sequencing sample was made of peripheral blood. CDR3 sequence (DNA): TGCAGCGCTCTGACAGGGTGGATTAACACTGAAGCTTTCTTT. Encoded protein: CSALTGWINTEAFF.